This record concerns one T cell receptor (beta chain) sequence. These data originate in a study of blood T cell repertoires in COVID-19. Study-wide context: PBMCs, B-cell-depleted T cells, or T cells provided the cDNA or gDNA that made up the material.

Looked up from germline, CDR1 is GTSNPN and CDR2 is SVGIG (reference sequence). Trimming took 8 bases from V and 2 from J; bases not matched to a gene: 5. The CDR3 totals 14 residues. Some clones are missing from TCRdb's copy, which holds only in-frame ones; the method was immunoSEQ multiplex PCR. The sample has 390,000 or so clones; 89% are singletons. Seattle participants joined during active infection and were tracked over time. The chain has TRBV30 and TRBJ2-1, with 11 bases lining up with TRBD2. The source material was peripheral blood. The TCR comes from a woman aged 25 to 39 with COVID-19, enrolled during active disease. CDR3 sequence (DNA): TGTGCCAGTAGCGGGAGGGCTGCCTACAATGAGCAGTTCTTC. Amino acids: CASSGRAAYNEQFF.